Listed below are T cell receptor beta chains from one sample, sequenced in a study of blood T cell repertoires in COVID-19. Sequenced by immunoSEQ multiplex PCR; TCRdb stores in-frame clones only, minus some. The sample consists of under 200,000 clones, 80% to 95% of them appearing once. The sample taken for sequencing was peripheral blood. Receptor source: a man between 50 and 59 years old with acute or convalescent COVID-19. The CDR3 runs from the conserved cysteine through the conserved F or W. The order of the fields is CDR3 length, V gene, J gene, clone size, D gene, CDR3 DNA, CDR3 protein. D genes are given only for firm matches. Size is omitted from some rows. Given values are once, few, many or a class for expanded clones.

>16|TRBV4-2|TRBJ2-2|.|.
TGTGCCAGCAGCCATTGGGAGCGGGTGAACACCGGGGAGCTGTTTTTT
CASSHWERVNTGELFF
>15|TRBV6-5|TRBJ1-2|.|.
TGTGCCAGCAGTTACACCGTGACAGGCTTCTATGGCTACACCTTC
CASSYTVTGFYGYTF
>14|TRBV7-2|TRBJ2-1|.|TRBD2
TGTGCCAGCAGCCCTAGCGGGAACAACAATGAGCAGTTCTTC
CASSPSGNNNEQFF
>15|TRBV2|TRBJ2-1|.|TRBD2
TGTGCCAGCAGGAAGGGACTAGCGGGAGGACATGAGCAGTTCTTC
CASRKGLAGGHEQFF
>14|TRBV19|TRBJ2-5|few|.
TGTGCCAGTAGTTTTACAGGGACGCGGGAGACCCAGTACTTC
CASSFTGTRETQYF
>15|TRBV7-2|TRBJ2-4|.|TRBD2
TGTGCCAGCAGCCAGGGACTAGCGGGGGCCAACATTCAGTACTTC
CASSQGLAGANIQYF
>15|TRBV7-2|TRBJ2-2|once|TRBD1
TGTGCCAGCAGCCCGGGACAGGGAACGACCGGGGAGCTGTTTTTT
CASSPGQGTTGELFF
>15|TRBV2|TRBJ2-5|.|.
TGTGCCAGCAGTGAAGTTAGGACTTGGGTCGAGACCCAGTACTTC
CASSEVRTWVETQYF
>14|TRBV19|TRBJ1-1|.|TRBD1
TGTGCCAGTCACCAGGGGACAGTGAACACTGAAGCTTTCTTT
CASHQGTVNTEAFF
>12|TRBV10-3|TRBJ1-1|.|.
TGTGCCATCAGTGACCGGAACACTGAAGCTTTCTTT
CAISDRNTEAFF
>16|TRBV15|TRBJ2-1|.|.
TGTGCCACCAGCAGAGATCTTTCCGGGGAGTACAATGAGCAGTTCTTC
CATSRDLSGEYNEQFF
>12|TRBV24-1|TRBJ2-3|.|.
TGTGCCACCAGTGCCGTGGGGGGTACGCAGTATTTT
CATSAVGGTQYF
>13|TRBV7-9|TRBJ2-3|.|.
TGTGCCAGCAGCTCGGGGGGCACAGATACGCAGTATTTT
CASSSGGTDTQYF
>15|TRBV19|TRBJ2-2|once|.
TGTGCCAGTACCACGTGGTGGCCGAACACCGGGGAGCTGTTTTTT
CASTTWWPNTGELFF
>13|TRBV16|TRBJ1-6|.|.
TGTGCCAGCAGCCCTAGCGTGGATTCACCCCTCCACTTT
CASSPSVDSPLHF
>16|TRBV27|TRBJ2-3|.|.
TGTGCCAGCAGTCCCGATACAGGGTTAGTCACAGATACGCAGTATTTT
CASSPDTGLVTDTQYF
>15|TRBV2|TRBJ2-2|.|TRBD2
TGTGCCAGCATAGGACTAGCGGGGGGTGCCGGGGAGCTGTTTTTT
CASIGLAGGAGELFF
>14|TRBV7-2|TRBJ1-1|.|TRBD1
TGTGCCAGCAGCTTAGCGGGGACAGTCACTGAAGCTTTCTTT
CASSLAGTVTEAFF
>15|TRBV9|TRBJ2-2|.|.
TGTGCCAGCAGCGCCACACTAGAGCGGACCGGGGAGCTGTTTTTT
CASSATLERTGELFF
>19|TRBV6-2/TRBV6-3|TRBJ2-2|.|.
TGTGCCAGCAGCCTACCCCTCCGGCAGGGGGAGGAGAACACCGGGGAGCTGTTTTTT
CASSLPLRQGEENTGELFF
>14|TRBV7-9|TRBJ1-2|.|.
TGTGCCAGCAAACCGTCAGGGGCGGACTATGGCTACACCTTC
CASKPSGADYGYTF
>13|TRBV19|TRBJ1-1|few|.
TGTGCCAGTAGTATGTGGGAGGGGACTGAAGCTTTCTTT
CASSMWEGTEAFF
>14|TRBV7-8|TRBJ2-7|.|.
TGTGCCAGCAGCTTAGGGAGCGCTAGGTCCGAGCAGTACTTC
CASSLGSARSEQYF
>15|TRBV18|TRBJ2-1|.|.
TGTGCCAGCTCACGGTTAGGGGGGGAACACAATGAGCAGTTCTTC
CASSRLGGEHNEQFF
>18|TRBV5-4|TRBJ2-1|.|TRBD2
TGTGCCAGCATCAACGTTGGTAGCGGGCGAACCACCTACAATGAGCAGTTCTTC
CASINVGSGRTTYNEQFF
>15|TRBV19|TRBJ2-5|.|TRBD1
TGTGCCAGTAGCCGTCCGAGACAGGGTGAAGAGACCCAGTACTTC
CASSRPRQGEETQYF
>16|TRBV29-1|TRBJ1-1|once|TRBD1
TGCAGCGTAACATTCGGACAGGGGGCGTTGGGCACTGAAGCTTTCTTT
CSVTFGQGALGTEAFF
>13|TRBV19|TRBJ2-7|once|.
TGTGCCAGTAGTATTTTAGGGGGTTACGAGCAGTACTTC
CASSILGGYEQYF
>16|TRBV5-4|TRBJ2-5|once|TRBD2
TGTGCCAGCAGCTTACTAGCGGGGGGAGGTCCAGAGACCCAGTACTTC
CASSLLAGGGPETQYF
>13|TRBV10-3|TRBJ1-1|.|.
TGTGCCATCAATCCGGGACTAGGGACTGAAGCTTTCTTT
CAINPGLGTEAFF
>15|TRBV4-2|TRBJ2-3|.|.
TGTGCCAGCAGCCGCGGGACGCCAAGCACAGATACGCAGTATTTT
CASSRGTPSTDTQYF
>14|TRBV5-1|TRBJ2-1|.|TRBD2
TGCGCCAGCAAAGTCGGGACTAGCTCCGATGAGCAGTTCTTC
CASKVGTSSDEQFF
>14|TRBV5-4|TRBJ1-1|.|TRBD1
TGTGCCAGCAGCCCAAGACAGGGGGTAGCTGAAGCTTTCTTT
CASSPRQGVAEAFF
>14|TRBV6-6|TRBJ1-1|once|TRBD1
TGTGCCAGCAGTTGGCGGACAGGGAGCACTGAAGCTTTCTTT
CASSWRTGSTEAFF
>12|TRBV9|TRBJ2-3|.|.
TGTGCCAGCAGCGTGAGTGAAGATACGCAGTATTTT
CASSVSEDTQYF
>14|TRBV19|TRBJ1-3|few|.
TGTGCCAGTAGTAAGTCGGGCTCTGGAAACACCATATATTTT
CASSKSGSGNTIYF
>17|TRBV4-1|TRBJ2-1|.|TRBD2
TGCGCCAGCAGCCCGCAGTGGACTAGCGGCGAATCGAATGAGCAGTTCTTC
CASSPQWTSGESNEQFF
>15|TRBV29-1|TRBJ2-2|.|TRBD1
TGCAGCGTAGTTACGGGACAGGGAAACACCGGGGAGCTGTTTTTT
CSVVTGQGNTGELFF
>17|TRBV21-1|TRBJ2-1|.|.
TGTGCCAGCAGCAAAGATCCGACCCCCGAGGGTTTAGATGAGCAGTTCTTC
CASSKDPTPEGLDEQFF
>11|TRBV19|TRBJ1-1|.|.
TGTGCCAGTAGTGTTCGTTTGGAAGCTTTCTTT
CASSVRLEAFF
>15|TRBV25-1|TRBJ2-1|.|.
TGTGCCAGCAGTGAAGCCCTTCGGGGAGCCCATGAGCAGTTCTTC
CASSEALRGAHEQFF